The 19 T cell receptor beta chains given below trace back to one sample, sequenced in a study of post-analysis software for immune sequencing data. General observations from the study: Controls had lower frequencies than patients of a handful of TRBV segments, which included TRBV5-6, TRBV5-1 and TRBV20-1.

TCR beta libraries were prepared from cDNA with unique molecular identifiers. TCRdb itself ran the PCR reads through MiXCR, one entry per CDR3 protein. Among about 170,000 distinct CDR3 sequences listed, approximately 28% were seen once. Their antigens are not known. The sample consisted of blood. The receptors stem from a girl aged 5 to 17 with multiple sclerosis.

This clonotype was seen only a few times. The chain links TRBV10-3 to TRBJ1-1, with 7 nucleotides matching TRBD1. The junction had 3 bases not matched to a gene; V was cut back by 4 bases and J by 1 base. This CDR3 has 14 residues. The V gene's germline CDR1 is ENHRY and CDR2 SYGVKD. The CDR3 loop is CAISVGTANTEAFF. DNA for the CDR3: TGTGCCATCAGTGTCGGGACAGCGAACACTGAAGCTTTCTTT.

The chain combines TRBV7-8 with TRBJ2-1, with TRBD1 identical over 8 bases. Germline CDR1 SGHVS, CDR2 FQNEAQ. The CDR3 covers 14 residues. Losses at the gene ends were 5 bases for V and 7 bases for J; bases not matched to a gene: 7. The CDR3 DNA reads as TGTGCCAGCAGCAGCAGGGGGCTTAGTAATGAGCAGTTCTTC. Protein sequence: CASSSRGLSNEQFF.

The J gene is TRBJ2-7, the V gene TRBV20-1, with TRBD2 matching over 12 bases. The end of the DNA is better explained by TRBJ2-5, so the J call may be wrong. There are 15 residues in the CDR3. The V gene's germline CDR1 is DFQATT and CDR2 SNEGSKA (reference sequence). The CDR3 reads CSAPTSGGFQETQYF. The CDR3 DNA follows: TGCAGTGCCCCAACTAGCGGGGGGTTCCAAGAGACCCAGTACTTC.

The chain carries TRBV29-1 and TRBJ2-4; no reliable D call. The J call is doubtful: the DNA matches TRBJ2-7 better. CDR1 is SQVTM, CDR2 ANQGSEA, per germline. The CDR3 is made up of 12 amino acids. In DNA form, the CDR3 reads TGCAGCGTCCAATATGTTTCCTACGAGCAGTACTTC. Translated: CSVQYVSYEQYF.

This clonotype was picked up many times. The V gene is TRBV13, the J gene TRBJ2-1; D call uncertain. The CDR3 spans 11 residues. Trimming took off 0 bases at V and 8 bases at J, with 2 bases between the two ends. CDR1 and CDR2 from the germline V gene are PRHDT and FYEKMQ (reference sequence). The CDR3 region is CASSLGDEQFF. As DNA, the CDR3 is TGTGCCAGCAGCTTAGGCGATGAGCAGTTCTTC.

With respect to this clonotype: Just one base apart from a much larger clone, this may be a read error. V usage is TRBV10-3 and J usage is TRBJ2-1; the D is unclear. Trimming removed 9 bases at V and 13 bases at J, with 19 bases between. Germline assignment: CDR1 ENHRY and CDR2 SYGVKD. The CDR3 extends over 12 amino acids. The CDR3 loop reads CAIGPGQETQFF. The DNA of the CDR3 is TGTGCCATTGGTCCGGGCCAAGAGACCCAGTTCTTC.

A single count supports this clonotype. This chain's CDR3 is CASRTDNEETQYF. CDR3 nucleotides: TGTGCCAGCAGGACCGATAACGAAGAGACCCAGTACTTC. The chain links TRBV27 to TRBJ2-5; no firm D call. CDR3 length: 13 residues. The V end was cut by 6 bases, the J end by 3 bases, with 11 bases between. CDR1 MNHEY and CDR2 SMNVEV come from the germline V gene (reference sequence).

Ten or more counts support this clonotype. This chain joins TRBV12-3 or TRBV12-4 and TRBJ1-2; D call uncertain. V was trimmed by 6 bases and J by 5 bases, leaving 7 bases between them. There are 11 residues in the CDR3. The CDR3 DNA sequence: TGTGCCAGCAGCCCGAAATATGGCTACACCTTC. As protein: CASSPKYGYTF.

This clonotype was counted a few times. This chain joins TRBV7-9 and TRBJ2-1, with 10 bases that match TRBD2. The CDR3 consists of 15 residues. V trimming: 1 base; J trimming: 8 bases; junction bases outside the gene matches: 5. Looked up from germline, CDR1 is SEHNR and CDR2 is FQNEAQ (reference sequence). The DNA of the CDR3 is TGTGCCAGCAGCTTAGTAGCGGGAGGTATCCATGAGCAGTTCTTC. Its translation: CASSLVAGGIHEQFF.

This clonotype was observed a handful of times. V and J are TRBV5-1 and TRBJ2-7; D is ambiguous. The length of the CDR3 is 16 residues. From germline, CDR1 is SGHRS and CDR2 YFSETQ. V lost 0 bases to trimming and J lost 0 bases, with 13 bases between them. The CDR3 DNA follows: TGCGCCAGCAGCTTGGCCGGCGACTCAAGCTCCTACGAGCAGTACTTC. As protein: CASSLAGDSSSYEQYF.

A word on this clonotype: Just one base apart from a much larger clone, this may be a read error. The chain recombines TRBV20-1 with TRBJ2-2, with D possibly matching TRBD2 (6 bases). The CDR3 extends over 16 amino acids. Germline CDR1 DFQATT, CDR2 SNEGSKA (reference sequence). The DNA of the CDR3 is TGCAGTGCCAGAGGGAGTTCGGGGGTGGACACCGGGGAGCGGTTTTTT. Translation: CSARGSSGVDTGERFF.

The chain uses TRBV7-2 and TRBJ2-5; 7 nucleotides line up with TRBD2. The CDR3 covers 13 residues. With V trimmed by 6 bases and J by 4 bases, 5 bases remained unmatched. Germline CDR1 and CDR2: SGHTA and FQGNSA. The CDR3 DNA reads TGTGCCAGCAGTGGGGGGGACCTAGAGACCCAGTACTTC. Protein: CASSGGDLETQYF.

About this clonotype: A read error is possible here, since a much larger clone lies one base away. The CDR3 region has the DNA TGTGCCAGCACCACGGAGGGGAGCACAGATACGCAGTATTTT. Amino acids: CASTTEGSTDTQYF. The rearrangement joins TRBV5-4 to TRBJ2-3; D possibly corresponds to TRBD2 (6 bases). Between the trimmed V and J ends, which lost 6 bases and 0 bases, there was a span of 11 bases. Germline V gene sequence: CDR1 SGHNT, CDR2 YYREEE (reference sequence). The length of the CDR3 is 14 residues.

The sample holds many counts of this clonotype. The rearrangement links TRBV20-1 to TRBJ2-7; 9 bases fit TRBD2. The CDR3 spans 17 residues. CDR1 and CDR2 (germline): DFQATT, SNEGSKA (reference sequence). Unmatched junction bases numbered 10, after V lost 1 base and J lost 0 bases. CDR3 residues: CSARAPPSSGISYEQYF. CDR3 in DNA: TGCAGTGCTAGAGCCCCTCCTTCTAGCGGGATCTCCTACGAGCAGTACTTC.

This clonotype has only a few counts. The chain links TRBV4-2 to TRBJ1-6; TRBD1 matches at 11 bases. V gave up 0 bases and J gave up 10 bases; unmatched junction bases: 5. This CDR3 contains 16 residues. The germline V gene encodes CDR1 LGHNA and CDR2 YNFKEQ. The CDR3 is CASSQDGQGAWSPLHF. CDR3 in DNA: TGTGCCAGCAGCCAAGATGGACAGGGGGCTTGGTCACCCCTCCACTTT.

Only a few counts were recorded for this clonotype. The chain couples TRBV10-3 to TRBJ1-6; D gene uncertain. Trimming stripped 8 bases from V and 0 bases from J, with 5 bases between. Germline CDR1 reads ENHRY; CDR2 reads SYGVKD. The CDR3 sequence is 13 residues long. Here the CDR3 reads CAIGSSYNSPLHF. CDR3 nucleotides: TGTGCCATCGGGAGCTCCTATAATTCACCCCTCCACTTT.

In its sample, this clonotype was seen many times. The chain has TRBV12-3 or TRBV12-4 and TRBJ1-2; D gene unclear. Trimming left V 3 bases short and J 8 bases short, with 13 bases between. CDR3 length equals 13 residues. The CDR3 is CASSFPALGGYTF. The DNA for the CDR3 is TGTGCCAGCAGTTTCCCGGCCTTGGGGGGCTACACCTTC.

J is TRBJ1-4 and V is TRBV29-1; D remains ambiguous. CDR1 and CDR2 (germline): SQVTM, ANQGSEA. The length of the CDR3 is 14 residues. V was cut by 3 bases and J by 8 bases, with 16 bases left in between. CDR3 sequence reads: CSVDVNNSREKLFF. The CDR3 DNA is TGCAGCGTTGATGTCAATAACTCTCGCGAAAAACTGTTTTTT. Filled out from reference TRBV29-1 and TRBJ1-4, the complete variable domain reads SAVISQKPSRDICQRGTSLTIQCQVDSQVTMMFWYRQQPGQSLTLIATANQGSEATYESGFVIDKFPISRPNLTFSTLTVSNMSPEDSSIYLCSVDVNNSREKLFFGSGTQLSVL.

In this sample, this clonotype turned up many times. This sequence joins TRBV29-1 and TRBJ2-1, with D hard to call. Germline-derived CDR1 and CDR2 are SQVTM and ANQGSEA. The CDR3 has 10 amino acids. Trimming took off 5 bases at V and 7 bases at J, with 6 bases between the two ends. CDR3 nucleotides: TGCAGCGTTCTAATAAATGAGCAGTTCTTC. Residues: CSVLINEQFF.